These T cell receptor beta chains were read from a single sample in a study of shared clonotypes between healthy human individuals. The protocol was immunoSEQ multiplex PCR, while the TCRdb copy is restricted to in-frame clones and leaves out a portion. Of roughly 2.4 million clones listed, approximately 94% are singletons. Material: naive CD4+ T cells sorted from blood. The origin of the receptors is a man in his late teens or twenties in good health. Both conserved end residues are part of each CDR3. The order of the fields is CDR3 length, V gene, CDR3 protein.

15,TRBV2,CASSGTSGSPDTQYF
14,TRBV7-9,CASSLAVRGTEAFF
13,TRBV2,CASKGGISETQYF
14,TRBV28,CASKEGHQTYEQYF
16,TRBV2,CASSEAGRANTGELFF
15,TRBV28,CASSSGQIGNQPQHF
11,TRBV6-1,CASSAGYEQYF
15,TRBV19,CASSGGTGRRTEAFF
12,TRBV2,CASSQTRDEQYF
13,TRBV28,CASSTAMNTEAFF
14,TRBV11-3,CASSLGRVSNEQFF
15,TRBV5-4,CASSTGGTLPYEQYF
19,TRBV7-9,CASSFVGSQGARNNSPLHF
15,TRBV4-2,CASSPRGATQETQYF
12,TRBV30,CAWKGSEFRAFF
14,TRBV29-1,CSVLHGTGGSTQYF
11,TRBV28,CASSSQGQQYF
11,TRBV6-1,CASSAPNEQYF
15,TRBV5-6,CASRSSGTDFSPLHF
14,TRBV6-1,CASSGGAANQPQHF